This T cell receptor beta chain appears in the sequencing data of a study of cytomegalovirus exposure and HLA in healthy donors (dated by TCRdb to about 2017). With regard to the full study: According to an earlier analysis of a few hundred of the donors, about 170 million T cells yielded some 110 million unique TCR beta sequences and 250 to 350 Gb of sequence data. An early release that covered 640 HLA-typed donors contained approximately 300 gigabases of sequencing data and about 84 million unique TCR sequences. Of the 300 to 500 genotyped donors, roughly 76% were placed in the genetic ancestry cluster associated with self-reported Caucasian donors. The aim of the study was to test whether cataloging public T cell receptors could identify signatures of past pathogen exposure. The study profiled the T cell repertoires of around 700 subjects by immunosequencing and related them to cytomegalovirus serostatus. Besides the first cohort of approximately 710 subjects, a separate validation cohort made up of 120 different subjects was used. To predict cytomegalovirus infection status, the study brought together high-throughput TCR immunosequencing, statistical association of individual TCRs with disease status, and machine learning. To study patterns of TCR occurrence, a later analysis re-analyzed previously published TCR beta repertoires from 666 donors and added high-resolution HLA genotyping. The later analysis used no new phenotypic data to find candidate immune exposures, relying instead on TCR beta sequences and their occurrence across donors. To decide whether each TCR beta V gene segment behaved as functional or pseudogenic, an earlier analysis of some 600 of the donors relied on high-throughput TCR beta sequencing. Donor age, sex, ethnicity and CMV serostatus were compiled alongside the repertoire data. Genome-wide SNP genotypes for about 65% of the roughly 670 donors were used in a later genetic analysis, which treated that subset as a discovery cohort. All discovery cohort repertoires had been generated using a single sequencing platform. HLA typing covered class I and class II loci at four-digit resolution. The number of typed donors differed by locus: 629-630 for A, B, C, DRB1 and DQB1; approximately 530 for DQA1; over 600 for DPA1; and around 490 for DPB1. A few DR-DQ haplotypes were treated as single units for association and clustering because of strong linkage in the cohort. Among some 400 genotyped donors of the cohort, an average of roughly 230,000 unique TCR beta nucleotide sequences was sequenced per donor, of which 15% to 20% were non-productive.

Counted from cysteine to phenylalanine, this CDR3 has 17 amino acids. Only CDR3 DNA is held: 51 bases, read in frame from base 1. At the junction V is shortened by 1 base and J by 7 bases, with 17 bases in between. CDR1 and CDR2, looked up from the germline V gene (reference sequence), are LNHDA and SQIVND. The library was obtained by the immunoSEQ multiplex PCR assay. For the multiplex PCR, a mixture combining 60 forward primers for TCR Vbeta segments and 13 reverse primers for TCR Jbeta segments was used. The CDR3 region of rearranged TCR beta genes was amplified from genomic DNA by a multiplex PCR assay. The Illumina HiSeq System was used to sequence the amplified TCR beta libraries as 87-base-pair reads. The paper's data handling went like this. A later analysis counted about 76 million unique TCR beta chains across the 666 repertoires, and 9 million to 14 million of these chains were shared by at least two donors. A nearest-neighbor algorithm error-corrected the raw reads and collapsed the reads into unique sequences, merging closely related sequences to remove PCR and sequencing errors. To assign V, D and J gene segments, CDR3 sequences were aligned to IMGT reference sequences. For a sequence to be retained, at least a six-nucleotide match to both a V gene segment and a J gene segment was required. A rearrangement was called productive if the CDR3 had no stop codons and remained in frame with V and J, and every other rearrangement was called non-productive. Following IMGT convention, CDR3 was defined as the stretch from the second conserved V-encoded cysteine up to the conserved J-encoded phenylalanine. The earlier analysis of some 600 of the donors excluded sequences that lacked an unambiguous match to a single V gene segment. An earlier analysis of under 750 of the donors called V segments functional above 56.7% productive rearrangements and segregating when the between-donor standard deviation exceeded 5%. A statistical classification framework was built for diagnosing cytomegalovirus status from the catalog of TCR beta chain sequences. V and J gene assignment, in a later analysis, came from comparing TCR nucleotide sequences with IMGT/GENE-DB human TR gene sequences. Using the TCRdist pipeline, a later analysis assigned CDR3 sequences along with most-parsimonious VDJ recombination scenarios. In a later analysis, each TCR beta chain was defined by its CDR3 amino acid sequence together with its V-gene family, and reads without a unique V-gene family were excluded. In a later analysis, 500 to 650 highly shared, low-generation-probability nucleotide sequences were removed to address suspected cross-contamination and a sequencing artifact. In a later analysis, a clonal expansion index was calculated for each public chain from normalized within-repertoire ranks of inferred template counts. A later analysis computed generation probabilities with a VDJ recombination model fitted to out-of-frame rearrangements, and checked the results against IGoR. A later analysis scored TCR-TCR, TCR-HLA and TCR-CMV co-occurrence with hypergeometric tests, applying a repertoire-size bias correction to TCR pairs. False discovery rates were estimated in a later analysis by permuting HLA or CMV assignments 20 times. In a later analysis, co-occurring TCRs were grouped using DBSCAN, with TCRdist sequence similarity added in when clustering inside HLA-allele-positive subsets. Co-occurrence clustering excluded repertoires with fewer than 30,000 or more than 120,000 public chains, plus five with anomalous nucleotide sharing. TCRdb took this table from immuneACCESS and kept in-frame rearrangements with V and J called. Such tables lack part of the clones; where checked against another copy, unresolved V genes explain under half of the gap, and the rest is unexplained. V and J calls and clone size are as listed in that table; D and trimming were resolved from the DNA. The sample table shows roughly 89,000 clones, and 65% to 85% are seen once. The top ten clones comprise around 2% of the sample.

As to this clone: The antigen it binds to is not known. No much larger clonotype is one base removed from it; base qualities were not supplied.

Summary of the overall study and its limitations: A further reported finding was that TCR beta sequences accurately predicted the HLA-A and HLA-B alleles for most subjects in the first cohort. The authors suggested that the approach could potentially be extended to other disease states and immunological phenotypes. The classifier was reported to diagnose cytomegalovirus status with high specificity and sensitivity in both the original and validation cohorts. Several of the top co-occurrence clusters appeared to be linked to parvovirus B19, influenza, CMV and Epstein-Barr virus, according to a later analysis. Some IMGT-functional V segments, including TRBV6-2 and TRBV6-3, could not be told apart with the 87-base-pair reads, so those segments were excluded. In the study, some 160 TCR beta chains were listed as associated with cytomegalovirus. According to a later analysis, most CMV-associated TCR beta chains appeared to be HLA-restricted, and the HLA associations seemed to be driven largely by CMV exposure. This cohort had only TCR beta chains sequenced, and the lack of alpha or paired-chain data limited which features could be detected. Because counts were too low, 15 or so rarely observed V segments, including chromosome 9 orphons, were excluded from the earlier analysis of roughly 580 of the donors. According to a later genetic analysis, donors in an Asian-associated ancestry cluster had fewer N-insertions in productive TCRs than the approximately 610-donor mean. Because HLA typing was missing for some donors at each locus, association tests included only the typed subset. Across donors, most TCR sequences were observed very rarely, whereas some public TCRs were present in many individuals. For the cohort, immune exposure information was limited to CMV serostatus. Compared with equally common non-associated chains, HLA-associated TCR beta chains in a later analysis were more clonally expanded and had lower generation probabilities. Sequencing depth was assumed to be roughly uniform across donors in the presence/absence analyses, though that assumption may not hold. When HLA alleles, especially DR and DQ, strongly co-occurred, attributing TCR associations to individual alleles was difficult. A group of highly shared sequence variants was considered likely to be a technical artifact of the sequencing pipeline. In a later genetic analysis, a missense DCLRE1C variant was associated with V-gene and J-gene trimming of TCR beta chains, and the association was replicated in an independent cohort. In a later analysis, about 17,000 TCR beta sequences were associated with specific HLA alleles at a false discovery rate of 0.05. In vitro tests confirmed that a few of the cytomegalovirus-associated TCR beta chains recognize cytomegalovirus antigens. Linkage disequilibrium might explain the correlated functional status among segregating V segments, but an unknown experimental factor could not be ruled out. A later analysis found that TCR association rates varied across HLA loci, with DRB1 alleles showing the most associated TCRs and HLA-C alleles the fewest. Broadly in line with IMGT annotations, most TCR beta V segments showed up in productive rearrangements about 87% or about 30% of the time in an earlier analysis of 587 of the donors.

The cohort comprised under 700 healthy bone marrow donors. At the time of sampling, all cohort members were nominally healthy, though unrecorded immune exposures were likely present. The donor was CMV seronegative and was included in the group of a few hundred seronegative cohort members. A peripheral blood sample was provided by each donor, and peripheral blood mononuclear cells were used for TCR beta sequencing. The Qiagen DNeasy Blood Extraction Kit was used to extract genomic DNA from the blood cell samples. The chain uses TRBV19 and TRBJ1-6, and the D gene may be TRBD1, 5 bases matching. Sequencing was carried out using PBMCs. The TCR sequence derives from a man between 18 and 29 years old in good health and CMV-seronegative. CDR3 region: CASSIGGGPWENSPLHF. The DNA is as follows: TGTGCCAGTAGTATAGGGGGCGGCCCATGGGAAAATTCACCCCTCCACTTT.